These 5 T cell receptor beta chains share one sample of origin, sequenced in a study of T cells in women clearing cervical HPV infection. Here immunoSEQ multiplex PCR was the method, and the copy in TCRdb shows in-frame clones only, minus some. The sample has roughly 30,000 clones, and its top ten clones hold approximately 22%. Material for sequencing was blood buffy coat. All receptors come from a woman between 18 and 69 years old with a cervical HPV16 infection that either progressed to CIN3+ or cleared (not recorded which).

Details on this clone: The read falls 3 residues short of the CDR3 end, and the missing part is taken from the germline J gene. This rearrangement joins TRBV18 to TRBJ1-2, with D hard to call. Germline CDR1 and CDR2: KGHSH and LQKENI. The CDR3 is made up of 15 amino acids. CDR3 amino acids: CASSPAAASSYDYTF. The DNA read from the CDR3 is TGTGCCAGCTCACCGGCAGCGGCAAGCTCCTACGAC. Full variable domain (outside the CDR3, taken from reference TRBV18 and TRBJ1-2): NAGVMQNPRHLVRRRGQEARLRCSPMKGHSHVYWYRQLPEEGLKFMVYLQKENIIDESGMPKERFSAEFPKEGPSILRIQQVVRGDSAAYFCASSPAAASSYDYTFGSGTRLTVV.

With regard to this clone: The CDR3 extends 3 residues past the end of the read, so its final part is completed from the germline J gene. The chain is built from TRBV11-3 and TRBJ2-5; D gene unclear. The CDR3 sequence is 14 residues long. From germline, CDR1 is SGHNT and CDR2 YENEEA. The V gene lost 2 bases and the J gene lost 2 bases, with 9 bases spanning the gap. The CDR3: CASSLNSTQETQYF. The CDR3 bases that were read are TGTGCCAGCAGCTTAAATTCCACTCAAGAGACC.

Details on this clone: The read terminates 3 residues ahead of where the CDR3 ends, so the germline J gene completes it. The chain carries TRBV7-9 and TRBJ2-5; no firm D call. V lost 3 bases, J lost 0 bases, and 8 bases lay in between. The germline CDR1 and CDR2 sequences are SEHNR and FQNEAQ (reference sequence). CDR3 length equals 14 residues. The CDR3: CASSLRQNQETQYF. Partial CDR3 DNA: TGTGCCAGCAGCTTGCGACAAAACCAAGAGACC.

On this clone itself: The sequenced fragment ends 3 residues before the CDR3 boundary, so the rest is inferred from the germline J gene. This sequence joins TRBV10-3 and TRBJ2-1, with 7 bases identical to TRBD2. The germline CDR1 and CDR2 sequences are ENHRY and SYGVKD. The CDR3 runs 13 residues. Trimming removed 6 bases from V and 4 bases from J; junction bases left unmatched: 3. The sequenced CDR3 bases are TGTGCCATCAGCGGACTAGATTACAATGAG. Its protein is CAISGLDYNE. The whole CDR3 sequence is CAISGLDYNEQFF.

Of note for this clone: The read halts 3 residues ahead of the CDR3 end, with the missing end drawn from the germline J gene. The V and J genes are TRBV12-3 or TRBV12-4 and TRBJ2-7, with D tentatively TRBD2 (5 bases). The CDR3 is made up of 14 amino acids. The V end was cut by 3 bases, the J end by 3 bases, with 12 bases between. The sequenced part of the CDR3 DNA is TGTGCCAGCAGTTTTTCGGGGTCACACTACGAG. Protein product: CASSFSGSHYE. The whole CDR3 protein is CASSFSGSHYEQYF.